This T cell receptor beta chain was retrieved from a study of OX40 agonist ivuxolimab in advanced cancers. Study-level points and caveats: Expanded clones tended on average to be more numerous among CD8+ T cells than CD4+.

This clone showed up just a few times. Its antigen is currently unknown. Germline lookup yields CDR1 MNHEY and CDR2 SVGAGI. This CDR3 spans 12 amino acids. The V and J ends lost 7 bases and 7 bases respectively, with 13 bases between them. Sequencing used immunoSEQ multiplex PCR; TCRdb keeps in-frame clones, though not all of them. This table has about 81,000 clones, 88% appearing once. The input for sequencing was CD4+ or CD8+ T cells sorted from blood, taken in a trial of the OX40 agonist ivuxolimab. This receptor was taken from an adult with an advanced solid tumor such as melanoma, head and neck, liver or kidney cancer. The J gene is TRBJ2-5, the V gene TRBV6-5; unclear D gene. CDR3 DNA sequence: TGTGCCAGCAAAGGACCCTTCGGGACCCAGTACTTC. This encodes CASKGPFGTQYF.